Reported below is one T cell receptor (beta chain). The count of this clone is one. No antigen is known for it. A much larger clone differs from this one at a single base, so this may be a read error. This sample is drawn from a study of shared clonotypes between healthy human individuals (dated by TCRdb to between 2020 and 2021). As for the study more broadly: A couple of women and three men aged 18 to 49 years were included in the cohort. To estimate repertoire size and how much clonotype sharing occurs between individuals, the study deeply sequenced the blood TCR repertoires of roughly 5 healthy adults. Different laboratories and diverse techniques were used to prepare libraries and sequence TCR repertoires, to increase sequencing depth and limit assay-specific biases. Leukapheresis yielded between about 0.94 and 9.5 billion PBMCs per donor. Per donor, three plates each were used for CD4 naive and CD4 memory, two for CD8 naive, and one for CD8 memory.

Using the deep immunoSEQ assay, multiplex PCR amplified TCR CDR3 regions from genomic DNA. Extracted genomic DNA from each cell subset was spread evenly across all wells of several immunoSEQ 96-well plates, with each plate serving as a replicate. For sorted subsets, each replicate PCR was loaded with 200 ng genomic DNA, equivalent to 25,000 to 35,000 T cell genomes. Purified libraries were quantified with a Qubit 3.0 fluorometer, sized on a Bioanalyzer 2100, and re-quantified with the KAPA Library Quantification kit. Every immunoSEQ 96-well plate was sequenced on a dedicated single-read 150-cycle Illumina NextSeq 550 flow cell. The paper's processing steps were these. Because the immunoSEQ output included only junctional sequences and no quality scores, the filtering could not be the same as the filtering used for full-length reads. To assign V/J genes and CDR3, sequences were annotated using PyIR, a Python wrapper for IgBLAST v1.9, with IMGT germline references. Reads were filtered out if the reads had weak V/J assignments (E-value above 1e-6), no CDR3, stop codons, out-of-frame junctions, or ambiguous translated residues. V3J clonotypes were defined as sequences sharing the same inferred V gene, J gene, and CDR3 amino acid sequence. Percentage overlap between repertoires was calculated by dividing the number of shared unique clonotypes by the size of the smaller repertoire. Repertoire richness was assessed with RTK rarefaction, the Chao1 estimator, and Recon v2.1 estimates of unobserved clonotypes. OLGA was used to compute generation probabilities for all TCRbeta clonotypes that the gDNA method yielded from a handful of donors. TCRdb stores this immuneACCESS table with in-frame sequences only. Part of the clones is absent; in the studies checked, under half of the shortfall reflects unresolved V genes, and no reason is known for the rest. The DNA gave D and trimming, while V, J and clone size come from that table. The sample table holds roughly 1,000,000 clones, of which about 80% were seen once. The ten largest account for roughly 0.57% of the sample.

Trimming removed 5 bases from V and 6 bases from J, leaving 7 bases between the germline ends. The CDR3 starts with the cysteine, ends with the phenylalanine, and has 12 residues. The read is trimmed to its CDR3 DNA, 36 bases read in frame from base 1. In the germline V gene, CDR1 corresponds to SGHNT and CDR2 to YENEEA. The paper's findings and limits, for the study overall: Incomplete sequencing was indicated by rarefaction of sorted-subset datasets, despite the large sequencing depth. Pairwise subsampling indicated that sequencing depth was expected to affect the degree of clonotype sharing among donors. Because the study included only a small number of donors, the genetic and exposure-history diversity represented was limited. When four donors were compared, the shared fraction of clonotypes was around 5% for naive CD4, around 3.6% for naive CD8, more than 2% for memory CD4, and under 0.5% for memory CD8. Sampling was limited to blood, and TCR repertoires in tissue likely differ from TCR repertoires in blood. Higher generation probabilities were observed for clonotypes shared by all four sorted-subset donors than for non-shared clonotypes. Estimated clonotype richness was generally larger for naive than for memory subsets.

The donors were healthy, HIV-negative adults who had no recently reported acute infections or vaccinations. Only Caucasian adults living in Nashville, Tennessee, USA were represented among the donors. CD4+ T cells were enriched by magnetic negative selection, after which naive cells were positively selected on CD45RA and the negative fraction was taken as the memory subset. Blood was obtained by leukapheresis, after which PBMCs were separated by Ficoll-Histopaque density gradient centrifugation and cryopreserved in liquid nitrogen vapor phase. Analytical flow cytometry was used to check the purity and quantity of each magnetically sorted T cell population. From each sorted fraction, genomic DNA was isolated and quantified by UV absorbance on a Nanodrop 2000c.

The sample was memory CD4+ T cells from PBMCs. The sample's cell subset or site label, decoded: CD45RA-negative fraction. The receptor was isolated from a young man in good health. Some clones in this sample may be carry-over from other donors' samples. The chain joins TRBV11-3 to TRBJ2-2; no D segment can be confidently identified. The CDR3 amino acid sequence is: CASSPRSGELFF. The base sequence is TGTGCCAGCAGCCCCCGTTCCGGGGAGCTGTTTTTT.